Described below is a single T cell receptor (beta chain) sequence and its context. Only in-frame clones appear in the TCRdb table, and some are missing; sequencing was by immunoSEQ multiplex PCR. The repertoire holds about 19,000 clones, with roughly 73% as singletons. This specimen belongs to a study of sequential checkpoint blockade in melanoma. Across the study: Arm A got nivolumab then ipilimumab; arm B the reverse, 1:1. After both sequences, patients received maintenance nivolumab.

The treatment denotes: randomized to nivolumab then ipilimumab (arm A) or the reverse (arm B). DNA-damaging chemotherapy had not been given to any patient beforehand. From thawed PBMCs, live CD3+CD8+ cells negative for CD19 and CD56 were sorted. Germline CDR1 reads SGHNT; CDR2 reads YYREEE (reference sequence). This CDR3 is built from 12 residues. The V end lost 0 bases, the J end lost 10 bases, and 8 bases lay between the germline ends. This sequence was found in a human donor with melanoma. This chain connects TRBV5-4 to TRBJ2-1; D may be TRBD1 (5 bases). Sequencing was performed on CD8+ T cells sorted from blood (inferred from file names), taken from a patient given nivolumab and ipilimumab in sequence. The chain's CDR3 is CASSLGGVEQFF. CDR3 coding DNA: TGTGCCAGCAGCTTGGGGGGCGTCGAGCAGTTCTTC. Supplemented by reference TRBV5-4 and TRBJ2-1, the full variable domain reads ETGVTQSPTHLIKTRGQQVTLRCSSQSGHNTVSWYQQALGQGPQFIFQYYREEENGRGNFPPRFSGLQFPNYSSELNVNALELDDSALYLCASSLGGVEQFFGPGTRLTVL.